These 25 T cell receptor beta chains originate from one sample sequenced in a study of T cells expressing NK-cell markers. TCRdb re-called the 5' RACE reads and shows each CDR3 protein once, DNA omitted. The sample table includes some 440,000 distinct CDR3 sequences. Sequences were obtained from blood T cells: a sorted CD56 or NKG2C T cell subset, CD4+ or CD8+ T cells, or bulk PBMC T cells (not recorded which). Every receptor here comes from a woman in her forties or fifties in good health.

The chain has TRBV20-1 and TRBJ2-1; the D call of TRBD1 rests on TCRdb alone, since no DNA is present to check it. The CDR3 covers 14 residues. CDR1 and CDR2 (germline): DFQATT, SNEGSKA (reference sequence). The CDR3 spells CSASWTPPTGEQFF.

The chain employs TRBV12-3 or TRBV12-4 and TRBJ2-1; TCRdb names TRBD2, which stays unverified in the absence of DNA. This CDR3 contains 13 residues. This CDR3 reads CASSLAGASEQFF.

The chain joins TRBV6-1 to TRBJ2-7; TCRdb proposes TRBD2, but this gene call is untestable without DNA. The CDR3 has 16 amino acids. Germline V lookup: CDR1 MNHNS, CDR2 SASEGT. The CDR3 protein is CASSETGLASLYEQYF.

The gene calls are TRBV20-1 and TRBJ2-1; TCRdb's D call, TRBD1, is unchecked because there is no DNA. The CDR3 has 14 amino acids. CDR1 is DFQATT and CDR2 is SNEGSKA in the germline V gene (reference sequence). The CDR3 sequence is CSARSPQGGNEQFF.

The CDR3 region is CASSFTSGVGTDTQYF. This chain connects TRBV12-3 or TRBV12-4 to TRBJ2-3; no DNA is available, so the TRBD2 call from TCRdb remains unchecked. This CDR3 comprises 16 residues.

CDR3 sequence: CASSPGWDIQETQYF. V usage is TRBV6-5 and J usage is TRBJ2-5; no DNA is available, so the TRBD1 call from TCRdb remains unchecked. The germline V gene has CDR1 MNHEY and CDR2 SVGAGI. This CDR3 has 15 amino acids.

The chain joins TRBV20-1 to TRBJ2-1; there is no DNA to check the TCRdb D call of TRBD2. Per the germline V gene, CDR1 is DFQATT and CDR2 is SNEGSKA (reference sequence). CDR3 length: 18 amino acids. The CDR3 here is CSATLVGSSAIKYNEQFF.

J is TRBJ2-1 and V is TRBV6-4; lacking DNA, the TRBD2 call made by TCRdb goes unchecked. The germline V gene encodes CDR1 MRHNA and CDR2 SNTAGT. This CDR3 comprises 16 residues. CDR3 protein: CASSSISGRAPNEQFF.

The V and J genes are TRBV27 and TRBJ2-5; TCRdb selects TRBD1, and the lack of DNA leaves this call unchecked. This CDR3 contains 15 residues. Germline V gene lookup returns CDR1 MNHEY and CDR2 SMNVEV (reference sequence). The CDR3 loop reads CASSPYPDRARTQYF.

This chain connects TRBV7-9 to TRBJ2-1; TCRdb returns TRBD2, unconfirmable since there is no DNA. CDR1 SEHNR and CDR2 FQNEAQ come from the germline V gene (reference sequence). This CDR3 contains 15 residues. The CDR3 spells CASSSTSAQYNEQFF.

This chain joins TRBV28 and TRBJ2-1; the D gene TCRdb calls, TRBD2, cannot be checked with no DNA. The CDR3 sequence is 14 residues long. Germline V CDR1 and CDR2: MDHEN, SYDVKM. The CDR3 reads CASSLRLAGNEQFF.

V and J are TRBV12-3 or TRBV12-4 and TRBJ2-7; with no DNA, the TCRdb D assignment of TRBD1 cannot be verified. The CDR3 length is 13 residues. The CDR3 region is CASSWTGSHEQYF.

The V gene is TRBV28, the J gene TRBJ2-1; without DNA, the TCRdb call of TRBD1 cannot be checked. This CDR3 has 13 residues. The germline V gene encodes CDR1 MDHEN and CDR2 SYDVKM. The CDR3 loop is CASRKQGYNEQFF.

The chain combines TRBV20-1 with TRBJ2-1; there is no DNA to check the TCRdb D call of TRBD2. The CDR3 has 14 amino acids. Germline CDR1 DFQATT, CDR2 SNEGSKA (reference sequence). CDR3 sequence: CSAKDGTSLNEQFF.

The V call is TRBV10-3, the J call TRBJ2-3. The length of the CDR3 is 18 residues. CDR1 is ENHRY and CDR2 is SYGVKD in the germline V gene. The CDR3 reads CAISESDGGTTSTDTQYF.

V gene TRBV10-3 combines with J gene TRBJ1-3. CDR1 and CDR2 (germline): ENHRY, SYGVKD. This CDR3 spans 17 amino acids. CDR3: CAISESIGHSSGNTIYF.

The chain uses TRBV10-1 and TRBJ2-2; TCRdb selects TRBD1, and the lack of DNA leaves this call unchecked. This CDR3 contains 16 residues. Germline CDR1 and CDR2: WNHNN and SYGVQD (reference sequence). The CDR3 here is CASSDVGTVNTGELFF.

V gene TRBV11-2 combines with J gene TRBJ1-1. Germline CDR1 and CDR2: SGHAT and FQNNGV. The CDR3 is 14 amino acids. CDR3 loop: CASSLATRNTEAFF.

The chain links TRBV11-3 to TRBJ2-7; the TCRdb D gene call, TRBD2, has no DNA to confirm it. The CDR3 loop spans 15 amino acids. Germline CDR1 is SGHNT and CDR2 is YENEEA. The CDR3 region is CASSLGGSASYEQYF.

The chain's CDR3 is CASSQGTGVGAGELFF. This sequence joins TRBV12-3 or TRBV12-4 and TRBJ2-2; TCRdb returns TRBD1, unconfirmable since there is no DNA. This CDR3 has 16 amino acids.

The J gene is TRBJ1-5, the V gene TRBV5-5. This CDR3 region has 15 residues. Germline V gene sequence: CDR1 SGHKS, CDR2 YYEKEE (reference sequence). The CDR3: CASSLAVGSNQPQHF.

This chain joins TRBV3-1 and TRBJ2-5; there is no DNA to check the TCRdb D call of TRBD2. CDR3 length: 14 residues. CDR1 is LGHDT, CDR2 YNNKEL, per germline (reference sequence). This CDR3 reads CASSLDSIRETQYF.

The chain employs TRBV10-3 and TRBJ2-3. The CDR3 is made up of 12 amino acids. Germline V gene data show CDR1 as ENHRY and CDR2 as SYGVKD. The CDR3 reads CAISEQTDTQYF.

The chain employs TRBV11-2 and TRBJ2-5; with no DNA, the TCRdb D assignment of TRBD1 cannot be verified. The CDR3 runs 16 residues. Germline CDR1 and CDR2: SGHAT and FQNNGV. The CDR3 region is CASSSLQGPLQETQYF.

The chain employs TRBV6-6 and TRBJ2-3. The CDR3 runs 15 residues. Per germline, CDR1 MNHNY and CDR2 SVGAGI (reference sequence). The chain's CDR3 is CASRDRPISTDTQYF.